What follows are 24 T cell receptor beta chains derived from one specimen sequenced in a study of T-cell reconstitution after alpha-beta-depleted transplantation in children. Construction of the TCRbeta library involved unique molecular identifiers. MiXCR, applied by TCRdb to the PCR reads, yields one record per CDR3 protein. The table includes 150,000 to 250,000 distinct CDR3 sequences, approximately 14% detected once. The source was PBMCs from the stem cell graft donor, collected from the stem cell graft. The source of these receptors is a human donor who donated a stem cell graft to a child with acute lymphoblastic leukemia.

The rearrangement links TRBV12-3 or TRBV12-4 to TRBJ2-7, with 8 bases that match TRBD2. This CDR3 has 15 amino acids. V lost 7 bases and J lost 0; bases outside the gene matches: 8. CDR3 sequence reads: CASTLAGSSSYEQYF. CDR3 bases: TGTGCCAGCACCCTAGCGGGTTCAAGCTCCTACGAGCAGTACTTC.

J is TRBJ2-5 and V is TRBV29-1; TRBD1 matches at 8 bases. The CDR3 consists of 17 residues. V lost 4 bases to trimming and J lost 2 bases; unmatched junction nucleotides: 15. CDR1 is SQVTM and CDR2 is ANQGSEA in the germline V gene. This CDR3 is CSVVIMTGVSLQETQYF. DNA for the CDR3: TGCAGCGTTGTTATTATGACAGGGGTCTCACTGCAAGAGACCCAGTACTTC.

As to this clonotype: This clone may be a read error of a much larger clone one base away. CDR3 sequence: CAVSGSLEEQYF. The CDR3 coding sequence is TGTGCCGTCAGTGGCTCTTTGGAGGAGCAGTACTTC. The chain employs TRBV10-3 and TRBJ2-7; D remains ambiguous. This CDR3 has 12 residues. Germline lookup yields CDR1 ENHRY and CDR2 SYGVKD.

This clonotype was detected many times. The CDR3 coding sequence is TGCGCCAGCAGCTTGGCCGCCAGAATGGCTGAAGCTTTCTTT. Its translation: CASSLAARMAEAFF. The J gene is TRBJ1-1, the V gene TRBV5-1; D not resolved. The length of the CDR3 is 14 residues. The germline CDR1 and CDR2 sequences are SGHRS and YFSETQ. V was pared by 0 bases and J by 6 bases, with 12 bases between.

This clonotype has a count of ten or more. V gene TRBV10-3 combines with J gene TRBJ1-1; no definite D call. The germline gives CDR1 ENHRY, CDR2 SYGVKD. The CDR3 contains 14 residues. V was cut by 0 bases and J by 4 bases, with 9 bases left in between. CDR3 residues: CAISESTLSTEAFF. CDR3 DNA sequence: TGTGCCATCAGTGAGTCGACTCTGAGCACTGAAGCTTTCTTT.

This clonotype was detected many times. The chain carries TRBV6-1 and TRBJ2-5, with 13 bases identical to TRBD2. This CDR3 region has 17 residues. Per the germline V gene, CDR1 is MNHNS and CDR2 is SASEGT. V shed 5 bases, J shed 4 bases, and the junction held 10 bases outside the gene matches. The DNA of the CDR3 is TGTGCCAGCAGTACCCGGACTAGCGGGAGTATCGCAGAGACCCAGTACTTC. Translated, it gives CASSTRTSGSIAETQYF.

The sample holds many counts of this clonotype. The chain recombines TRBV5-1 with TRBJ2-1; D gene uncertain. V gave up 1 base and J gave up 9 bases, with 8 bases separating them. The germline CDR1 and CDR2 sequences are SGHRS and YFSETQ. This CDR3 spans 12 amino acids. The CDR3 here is CASSLSEVEQFF. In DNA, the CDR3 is TGCGCCAGCAGCTTGTCTGAAGTTGAGCAGTTCTTC. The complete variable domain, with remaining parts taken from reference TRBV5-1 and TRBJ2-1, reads KAGVTQTPRYLIKTRGQQVTLSCSPISGHRSVSWYQQTPGQGLQFLFEYFSETQRNKGNFPGRFSGRQFSNSRSEMNVSTLELGDSALYLCASSLSEVEQFFGPGTRLTVL.

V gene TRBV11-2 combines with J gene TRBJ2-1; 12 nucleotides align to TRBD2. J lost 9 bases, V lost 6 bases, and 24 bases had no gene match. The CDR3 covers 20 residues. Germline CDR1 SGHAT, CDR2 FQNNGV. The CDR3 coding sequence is TGTGCCAGCAGGTCGTCTCGGGGGGGACACCGTCTAGCGGGAGGGCGTGAGCAGTTCTTC. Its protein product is CASRSSRGGHRLAGGREQFF.

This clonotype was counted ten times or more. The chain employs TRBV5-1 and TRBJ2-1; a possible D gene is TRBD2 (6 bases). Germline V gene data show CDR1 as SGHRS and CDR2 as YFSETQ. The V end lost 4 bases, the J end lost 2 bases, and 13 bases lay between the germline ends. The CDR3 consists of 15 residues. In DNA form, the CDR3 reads TGCGCCAGCAGCCAGTCCTTAGCGGCCTACAATGAGCAGTTCTTC. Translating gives CASSQSLAAYNEQFF.

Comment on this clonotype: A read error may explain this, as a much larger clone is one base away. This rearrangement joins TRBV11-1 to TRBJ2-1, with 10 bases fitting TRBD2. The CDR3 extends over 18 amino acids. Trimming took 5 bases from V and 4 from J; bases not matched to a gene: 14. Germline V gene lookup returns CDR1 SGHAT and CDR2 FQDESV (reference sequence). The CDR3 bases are TGTGCCAGCAGCGAAATGTGGGGTAGCGGGAGGAGTTACAATGAGCAGTTCTTC. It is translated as CASSEMWGSGRSYNEQFF.

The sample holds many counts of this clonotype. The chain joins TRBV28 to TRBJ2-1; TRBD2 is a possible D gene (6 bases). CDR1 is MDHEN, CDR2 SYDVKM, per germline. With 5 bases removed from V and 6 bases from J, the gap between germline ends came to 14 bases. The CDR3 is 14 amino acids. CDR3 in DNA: TGTGCCAGCAGTCCATTCCGGGAGCGCAATGAGCAGTTCTTC. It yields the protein CASSPFRERNEQFF.

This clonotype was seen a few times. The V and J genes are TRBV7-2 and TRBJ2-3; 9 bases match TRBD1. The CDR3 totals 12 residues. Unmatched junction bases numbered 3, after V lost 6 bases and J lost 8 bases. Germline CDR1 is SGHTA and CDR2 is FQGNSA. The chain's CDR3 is CASSRTGVTQYF. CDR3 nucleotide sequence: TGTGCCAGCAGTCGGACAGGGGTTACGCAGTATTTT.

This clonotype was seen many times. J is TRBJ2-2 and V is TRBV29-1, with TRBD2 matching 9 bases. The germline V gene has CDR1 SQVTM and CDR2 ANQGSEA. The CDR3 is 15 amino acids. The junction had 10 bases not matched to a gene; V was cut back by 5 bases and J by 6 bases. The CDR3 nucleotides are TGCAGCGTTCGCCGGGGACTAGCAGTGTCCGGGGAGCTGTTTTTT. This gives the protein CSVRRGLAVSGELFF.

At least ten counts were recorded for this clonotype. Written as DNA, the CDR3 is TGCAGTGCTTCCATTCGGGACAGGGGGGTGTCCAAAAACATTCAGTACTTC. Amino acid sequence: CSASIRDRGVSKNIQYF. The rearrangement uses TRBV20-1 and TRBJ2-4; 11 bases line up with TRBD1. This CDR3 comprises 17 residues. CDR1 is DFQATT and CDR2 is SNEGSKA in the germline V gene (reference sequence). Germline trimming cut 5 bases from V and 2 bases from J; bases unmatched to any gene: 11.

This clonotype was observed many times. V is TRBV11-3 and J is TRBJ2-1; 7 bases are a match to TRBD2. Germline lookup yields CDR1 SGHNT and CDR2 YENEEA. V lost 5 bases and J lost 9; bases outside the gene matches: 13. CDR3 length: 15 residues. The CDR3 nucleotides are TGTGCCAGCAGCCCACTGAGCGGGGCACATATTGAGCAGTTCTTC. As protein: CASSPLSGAHIEQFF. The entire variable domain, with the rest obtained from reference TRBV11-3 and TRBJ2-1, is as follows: EAGVVQSPRYKIIEKKQPVAFWCNPISGHNTLYWYLQNLGQGPELLIRYENEEAVDDSQLPKDRFSAERLKGVDSTLKIQPAELGDSAVYLCASSPLSGAHIEQFFGPGTRLTVL.

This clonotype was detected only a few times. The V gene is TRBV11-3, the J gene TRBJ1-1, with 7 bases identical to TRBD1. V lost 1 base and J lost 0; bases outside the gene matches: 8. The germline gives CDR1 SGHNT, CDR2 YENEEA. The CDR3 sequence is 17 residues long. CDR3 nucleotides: TGTGCCAGCAGCTTAGTTGGGTTTGGGACAGTGAACACTGAAGCTTTCTTT. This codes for CASSLVGFGTVNTEAFF.

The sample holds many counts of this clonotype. The DNA of the CDR3 is TGCGCCAGCAGCCTCGACAGGGAGGACACTGAAGCTTTCTTT. Protein: CASSLDREDTEAFF. The chain carries TRBV4-1 and TRBJ1-1; 7 bases agree with TRBD1. Germline trimming cut 4 bases from V and 3 bases from J; bases unmatched to any gene: 5. The CDR3 has 14 amino acids. CDR1 and CDR2 from the germline V gene are MGHRA and YSYEKL.

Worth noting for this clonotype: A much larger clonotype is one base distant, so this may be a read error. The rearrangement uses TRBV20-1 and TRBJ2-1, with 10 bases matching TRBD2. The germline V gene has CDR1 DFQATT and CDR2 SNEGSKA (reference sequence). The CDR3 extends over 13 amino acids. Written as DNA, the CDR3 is TGCAGAGCCATAAGCGGGAGGGCCCGAGAGCAGTTCTTC. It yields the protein CRAISGRAREQFF.

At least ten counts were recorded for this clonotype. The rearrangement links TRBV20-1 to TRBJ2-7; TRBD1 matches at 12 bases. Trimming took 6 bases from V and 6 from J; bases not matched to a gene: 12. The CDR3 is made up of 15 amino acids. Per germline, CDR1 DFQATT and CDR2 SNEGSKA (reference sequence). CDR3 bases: TGCAGTGCGAGAACGACCGGGACAGGGGGCCTCGAGCAGTACTTC. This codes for CSARTTGTGGLEQYF.

CDR3 bases: TGCGCCAGCAGCCGAACTCCGGGACTAGTCCAAGATGAGCAGTTCTTC. This encodes CASSRTPGLVQDEQFF. The chain is built from TRBV5-1 and TRBJ2-1; 8 bases are shared with TRBD2. With 4 bases clipped from V and 8 bases from J, the junction kept 14 bases outside the gene matches. CDR1 and CDR2 (germline): SGHRS, YFSETQ. This CDR3 has 16 residues.

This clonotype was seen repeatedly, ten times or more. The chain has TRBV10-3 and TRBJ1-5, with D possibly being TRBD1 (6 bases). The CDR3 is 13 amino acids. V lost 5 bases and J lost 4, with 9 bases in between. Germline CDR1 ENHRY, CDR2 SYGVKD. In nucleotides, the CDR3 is TGTGCCATCAGTAAGGACAGAAATCAGCCCCAGCATTTT. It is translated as CAISKDRNQPQHF.

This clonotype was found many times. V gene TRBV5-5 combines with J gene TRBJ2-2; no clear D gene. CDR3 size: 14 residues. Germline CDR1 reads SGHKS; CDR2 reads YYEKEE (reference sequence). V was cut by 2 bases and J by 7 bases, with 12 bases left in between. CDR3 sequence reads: CASSFRLTGGELFF. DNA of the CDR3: TGTGCCAGCAGCTTCAGGCTTACGGGCGGGGAGCTGTTTTTT.

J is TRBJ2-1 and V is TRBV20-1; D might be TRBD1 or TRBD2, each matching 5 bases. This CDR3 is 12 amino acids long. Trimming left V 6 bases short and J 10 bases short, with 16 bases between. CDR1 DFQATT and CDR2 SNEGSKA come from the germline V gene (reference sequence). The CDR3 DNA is TGCAGTGCCTCTCGGGACGTGGGGGAGCAGTTCTTC. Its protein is CSASRDVGEQFF.

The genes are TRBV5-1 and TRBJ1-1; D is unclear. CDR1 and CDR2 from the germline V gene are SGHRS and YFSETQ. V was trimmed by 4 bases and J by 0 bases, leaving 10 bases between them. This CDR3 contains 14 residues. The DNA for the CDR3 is TGCGCCAGCAGCGACGGTCAGCTGAACACTGAAGCTTTCTTT. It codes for CASSDGQLNTEAFF.